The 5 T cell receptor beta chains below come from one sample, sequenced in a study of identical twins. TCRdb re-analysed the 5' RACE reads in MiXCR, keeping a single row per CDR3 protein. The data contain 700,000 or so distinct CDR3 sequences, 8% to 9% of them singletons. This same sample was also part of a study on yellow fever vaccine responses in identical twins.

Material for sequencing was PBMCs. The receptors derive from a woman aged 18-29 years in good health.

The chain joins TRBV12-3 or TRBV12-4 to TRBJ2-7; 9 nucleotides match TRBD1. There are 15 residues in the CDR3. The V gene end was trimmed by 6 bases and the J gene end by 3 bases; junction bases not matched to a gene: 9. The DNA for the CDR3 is TGTGCCAGCAGGGGGTTACAGGGGGCGGTCTACGAGCAGTACTTC. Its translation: CASRGLQGAVYEQYF.

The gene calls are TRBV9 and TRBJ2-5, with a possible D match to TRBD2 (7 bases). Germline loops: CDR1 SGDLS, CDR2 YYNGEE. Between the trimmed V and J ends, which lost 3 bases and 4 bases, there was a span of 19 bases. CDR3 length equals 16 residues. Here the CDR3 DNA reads TGTGCCAGCAGCGCAGATATCAGGGGCGGGGGAGAGACCCAGTACTTC. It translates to CASSADIRGGGETQYF.

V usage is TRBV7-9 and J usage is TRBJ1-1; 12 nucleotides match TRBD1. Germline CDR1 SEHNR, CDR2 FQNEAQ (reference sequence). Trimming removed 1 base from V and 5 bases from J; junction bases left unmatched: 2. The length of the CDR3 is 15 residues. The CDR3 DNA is TGTGCCAGCAGCTTAGGGGACAGGGGGCGGACTGAAGCTTTCTTT. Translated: CASSLGDRGRTEAFF.

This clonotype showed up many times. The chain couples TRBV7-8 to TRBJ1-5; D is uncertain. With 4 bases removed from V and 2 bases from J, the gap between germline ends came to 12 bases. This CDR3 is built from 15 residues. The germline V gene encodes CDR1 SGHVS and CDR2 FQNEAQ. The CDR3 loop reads CASSSPDEGNQPQHF. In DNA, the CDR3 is TGTGCCAGCAGCTCCCCGGATGAGGGCAATCAGCCCCAGCATTTT.

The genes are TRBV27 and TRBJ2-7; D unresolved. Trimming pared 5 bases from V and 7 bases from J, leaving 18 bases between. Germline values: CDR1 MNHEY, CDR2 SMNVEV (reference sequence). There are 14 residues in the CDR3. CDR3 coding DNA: TGTGCCAGCAGTGCTGCGCTCCGGGCCAAGGAGCAGTACTTC. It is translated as CASSAALRAKEQYF.